This entry concerns a single TCR beta chain. Its antigen is unknown. The data derive from a study of beta chain features in type 1 diabetes. General observations from the study: A definitive answer on HLA type influencing TCRB rearrangement was not reached here. More deletions and fewer insertions at VDJ junctions were found in patients with type 1 diabetes.

Every isolated RNA sample was fully reverse transcribed, so sequencing captured expressed TCRB transcripts. Repertoires were generated with immunoSEQ multiplex PCR, while TCRdb's copy carries only in-frame clones and drops some. The table records under 900,000 clones, about 17% of them present only once. The trim removed 7 bases at V and 3 bases at J, leaving 10 bases unmatched. In germline, CDR1 is SGHNT, CDR2 YYREEE (reference sequence). There are 15 residues in the CDR3. The source material was naive CD4+ T cells from blood. This TCR was sampled from a woman between 18 and 29 years old in good health. The V call is TRBV5-4, the J call TRBJ2-7, with 10 bases matching TRBD2. For the CDR3, the DNA is TGTGCCAGCTCAGCGCCGGGACTAGCGTACTACGAGCAGTACTTC. Its protein product is CASSAPGLAYYEQYF.